Listed here are 5 T cell receptor beta chains from one sample, sequenced in a study of blood T cell repertoires in COVID-19. The assay was immunoSEQ multiplex PCR, and TCRdb's table has in-frame clones only and misses some. The table lists some 180,000 clones, over 70% of them singletons. What was sequenced was peripheral blood. The receptors originated from a middle-aged woman with COVID-19, enrolled during active disease.

The rearrangement joins TRBV19 to TRBJ2-1, with 7 bases lining up with TRBD2. V lost 6 bases and J lost 2; bases outside the gene matches: 4. Germline assignment: CDR1 LNHDA and CDR2 SQIVND (reference sequence). The CDR3 runs to 14 residues. CDR3 in DNA: TGTGCCAGTAGCTGGGGGGGTCCCTACAATGAGCAGTTCTTC. Translation gives CASSWGGPYNEQFF.

This chain uses TRBV7-6 with TRBJ2-3; 7 bases fit TRBD2. Germline trimming cut 4 bases from V and 3 bases from J; bases unmatched to any gene: 10. The CDR3 is 16 residues long. Per the germline V gene, CDR1 is SGHVS and CDR2 is FNYEAQ. The CDR3 loop is CASSSSGAGRTDTQYF. The DNA of the CDR3 is TGTGCCAGCAGCTCGAGCGGAGCGGGGAGAACAGATACGCAGTATTTT. Together with reference TRBV7-6 and TRBJ2-3, the CDR3 gives the full variable domain: GAGVSQSPRYKVTKRGQDVALRCDPISGHVSLYWYRQALGQGPEFLTYFNYEAQQDKSGLPNDRFSAERPEGSISTLTIQRTEQRDSAMYRCASSSSGAGRTDTQYFGPGTRLTVL.

V and J are TRBV11-2 and TRBJ1-1, with D tentatively TRBD1 (6 bases). Germline V CDR1 and CDR2: SGHAT, FQNNGV. Between the trimmed V and J ends, which lost 6 bases and 2 bases, there was a span of 10 bases. CDR3 size: 13 residues. In DNA, the CDR3 is TGTGCCAGCAGTCAGGGGCGAAACACTGAAGCTTTCTTT. Its translation is CASSQGRNTEAFF. Full variable domain (outside the CDR3, taken from reference TRBV11-2 and TRBJ1-1): EAGVAQSPRYKIIEKRQSVAFWCNPISGHATLYWYQQILGQGPKLLIQFQNNGVVDDSQLPKDRFSAERLKGVDSTLKIQPAKLEDSAVYLCASSQGRNTEAFFGQGTRLTVV.

V gene TRBV6-5 combines with J gene TRBJ1-1, with 8 bases aligning to TRBD1. The CDR3 has 14 amino acids. Germline values: CDR1 MNHEY, CDR2 SVGAGI. J was trimmed by 1 base and V by 4 bases; bases with no gene match: 2. In DNA form, the CDR3 reads TGTGCCAGCAGTTCAGGGGGCCGGAACACTGAAGCTTTCTTT. This translates into CASSSGGRNTEAFF.

This chain joins TRBV18 and TRBJ1-5, with unresolved D. Trimming shortened V by 2 bases and J by 4 bases, and 6 bases separated the two germline ends. The length of the CDR3 is 13 residues. Germline CDR1 KGHSH, CDR2 LQKENI. The CDR3 protein is CASSPEGNQPQHF. CDR3 bases: TGTGCCAGCTCACCAGAGGGAAATCAGCCCCAGCATTTT.